This T cell receptor (beta chain) was retrieved from a study of shared clonotypes between healthy human individuals. Study-level background: Donor composition was a couple of women and a few men, aged 18 to 49.

Sequenced by immunoSEQ multiplex PCR; TCRdb stores in-frame clones only, minus some. The table includes about 2.1 million clones, 85% to 95% detected once. Naive CD8 cells lacked CD45RO, underwent positive selection for CCR7 and left out terminally differentiated effector memory CD45RA+ cells. This CDR3 contains 18 residues. V lost 5 bases and J lost 5, with 27 bases in between. Germline CDR1 and CDR2: SEHNR and FQNEAQ (reference sequence). The clonotype originates from a man younger than 30 in good health. Some clones in this sample may be carry-over from other donors' samples. Sequences were obtained from naive CD8+ T cells from PBMCs. This chain connects TRBV7-9 to TRBJ1-1; the D gene is possibly TRBD1 (6 bases). The CDR3 here is CASSVGFPLPGVRTEAFF. The CDR3 DNA reads TGTGCCAGCAGCGTCGGGTTCCCCTTGCCAGGGGTTAGAACTGAAGCTTTCTTT.